The present entry profiles one TCR beta chain with its context. This clonotype showed up many times. Its antigen is unknown. No base quality values were provided; no much bigger clone lies one nucleotide off. Stable Graves' hyperthyroidism was defined as the absence of progression to ophthalmopathy over 18 months of follow-up. Hyperthyroidism patients were newly diagnosed, with disease duration under 2 months, and aged 18 to 65 years. Any patient with an uncontrolled infection, another autoimmune disease, pregnancy or lactation was excluded. Clinical symptoms, serum thyroxine and TRAb, thyroid ultrasound, and orbital computed tomography formed the basis for the diagnoses. PBMCs were isolated from 10 ml of fresh peripheral blood by Ficoll-Paque density gradient centrifugation. Total RNA was extracted using Trizol reagent, and RNA quality was assessed on an Agilent 2100 Bioanalyzer. The germline V gene (reference sequence) gives CDR1 as PRHDT and CDR2 as FYEKMQ. From cysteine to phenylalanine, the CDR3 is 17 amino acids long. The read is trimmed to its CDR3 DNA, 51 bases read in frame from base 1. V loses 5 bases of germline sequence and J loses 2 bases, and the interval between the two ends is 21 bases.

TCR beta CDR3 regions were amplified from RNA transcripts. For the first round of RT-PCR on the TCR CDR3, the HTBI primer set was used together with the Qiagen OneStep RT-PCR kit. A second multiplex PCR round built the libraries, followed by size selection and purification. The libraries were sequenced on an Illumina HiSeq2000 using paired-end 100 bp reads. Per the authors' processing: SOAPnuke was used to process the raw data, throwing out any read that contained adapters or uncalled bases, had a mean Phred below 15, or lacked an exact constant-primer or identifier match. High-quality paired reads were merged with COPE v1.2.5, and unique nucleotide sequences were defined as clonotypes. MiTCR v1.1 was used to align the clonotypes against IMGT TRBV, TRBD and TRBJ reference segments. The analysis included only V-J combinations with a frequency above 0.0001, which together covered more than 99% of the repertoires. The TCS score was defined as F50 (clonal expansion) divided by E x V (chaos), with BLOSUM62-based TCRdist calculated between CDR3 peptides within each V-J. Welch's t-statistics and random forest reduced roughly 530 V-J features to fewer than 15, which were used in a naive Bayes classifier (R e1071). TCRdb cleaned the public reads at Q25 with fastp, built clones with MiXCR and kept in-frame beta chains. Each record represents a unique CDR3 protein, reported with the most common genes and DNA among its rows. The V and J calls and clone size are TCRdb's, not the authors'. Counted in this sample were 650,000 to 750,000 distinct CDR3 sequences; 14% of them appeared once. The ten top clones hold roughly a tenth of the sample.

This sample was included in a study of T cells in Graves' hyperthyroidism and ophthalmopathy (dated by TCRdb to the late 2010s). Study-level background: Peripheral blood samples were taken at the time of initial diagnosis, prior to any treatment. The paper describes TCR Vbeta CDR3 sequencing of 140 or so peripheral blood samples, made up of about 41 ophthalmopathy patients, roughly 80 hyperthyroidism patients and roughly 17 progressor patients. Prospective prediction of ophthalmopathy was tested in an independent validation cohort of fewer than 20 hyperthyroidism patients and some 17 patients who later progressed to ophthalmopathy. A discovery cohort of 95 to 100 patients, roughly 40 with Graves' ophthalmopathy and about 58 with stable Graves' hyperthyroidism, was used to find distinguishing TCR V-J signatures. In six Graves' hyperthyroidism patients, the study also compared T-cell repertoires from thyroid tissue with T-cell repertoires from blood. For training and testing, the roughly 93 patients in the discovery cohort were randomly divided in a 7:3 ratio. After blood sampling, hyperthyroidism patients were treated with methimazole at a starting dose of 30 mg daily, and ophthalmopathy patients were treated with high-dose intravenous methylprednisolone.

Summary of the overall study and its limitations: During validation, the model predicted progression to ophthalmopathy a median of approximately six months ahead of onset, with approximately 71% sensitivity and 72% to 80% specificity. No statistical method was used to set the sample size in advance, and investigators knew the group allocation. Blood samples also contained most of the expanded thyroid clonotypes (frequency above 0.001), which suggests that blood repertoires may reflect thyroid immune responses. Ophthalmopathy was separated from stable hyperthyroidism by a 13 V-J signature model, with about 88% sensitivity and roughly 81% specificity obtained in cross-validation and 80%/75% obtained in testing.

The sequenced material came from blood. The TCR sequence derives from a woman younger than 30 with Graves' hyperthyroidism. The sequence joins TRBV13 to TRBJ2-5; the best D guess is TRBD2, with 6 bases matching. This receptor has the CDR3 CASSQSRGSASQETQYF. The DNA sequence is as follows: TGTGCCAGCAGCCAATCCCGGGGGTCCGCTTCTCAAGAGACCCAGTACTTC.